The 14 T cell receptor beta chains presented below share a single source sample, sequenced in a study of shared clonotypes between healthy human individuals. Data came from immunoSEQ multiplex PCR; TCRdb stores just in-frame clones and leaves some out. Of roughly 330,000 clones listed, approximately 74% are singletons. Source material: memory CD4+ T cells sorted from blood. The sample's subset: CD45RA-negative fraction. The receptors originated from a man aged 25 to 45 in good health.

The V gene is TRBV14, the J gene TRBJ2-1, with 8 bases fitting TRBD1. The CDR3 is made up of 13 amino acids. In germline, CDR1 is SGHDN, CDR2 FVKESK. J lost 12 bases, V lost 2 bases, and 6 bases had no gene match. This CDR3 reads CASSQPRGRGQFF. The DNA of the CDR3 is TGTGCCAGCAGCCAACCCAGGGGGCGGGGGCAGTTCTTC.

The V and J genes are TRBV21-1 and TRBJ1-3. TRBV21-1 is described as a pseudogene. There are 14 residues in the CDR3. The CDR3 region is CASLGELFKNTIYF. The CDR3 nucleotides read TGTGCCAGCCTGGGGGAGCTCTTTAAAAACACCATATATTTT.

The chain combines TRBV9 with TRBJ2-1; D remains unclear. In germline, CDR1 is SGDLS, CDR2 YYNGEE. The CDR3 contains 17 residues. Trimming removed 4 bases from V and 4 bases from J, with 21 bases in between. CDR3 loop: CASSPPGASRLYNEQFF. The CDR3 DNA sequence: TGTGCCAGCAGCCCCCCGGGCGCCTCACGGCTGTACAATGAGCAGTTCTTC.

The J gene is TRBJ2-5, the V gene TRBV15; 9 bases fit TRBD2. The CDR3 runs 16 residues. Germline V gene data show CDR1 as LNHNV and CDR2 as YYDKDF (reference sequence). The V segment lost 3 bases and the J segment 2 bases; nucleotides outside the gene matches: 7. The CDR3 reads CATSSGESGGQETQYF. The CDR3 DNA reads TGTGCCACCAGCAGCGGAGAGAGCGGGGGGCAAGAGACCCAGTACTTC.

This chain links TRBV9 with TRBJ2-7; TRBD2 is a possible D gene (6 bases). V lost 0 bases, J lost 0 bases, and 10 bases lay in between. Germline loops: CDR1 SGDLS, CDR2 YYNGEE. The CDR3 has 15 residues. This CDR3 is CASSVGVGSSYEQYF. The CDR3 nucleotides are TGTGCCAGCAGCGTAGGGGTCGGGAGCTCCTACGAGCAGTACTTC.

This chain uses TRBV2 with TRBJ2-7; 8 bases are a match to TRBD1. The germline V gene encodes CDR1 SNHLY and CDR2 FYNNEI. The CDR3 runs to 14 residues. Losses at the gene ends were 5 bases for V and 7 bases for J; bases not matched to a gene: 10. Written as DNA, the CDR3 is TGTGCCAGCAGTTACAGGGGGGAGGAGTGGGAGCAGTACTTC. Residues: CASSYRGEEWEQYF.

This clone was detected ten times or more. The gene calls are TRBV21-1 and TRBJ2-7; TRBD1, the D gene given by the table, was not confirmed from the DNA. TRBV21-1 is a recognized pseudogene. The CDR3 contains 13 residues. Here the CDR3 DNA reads TGTGCCAGCAGCAGCGACAGGGGGGAGCGGCAGTACTTC. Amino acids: CASSSDRGERQYF.

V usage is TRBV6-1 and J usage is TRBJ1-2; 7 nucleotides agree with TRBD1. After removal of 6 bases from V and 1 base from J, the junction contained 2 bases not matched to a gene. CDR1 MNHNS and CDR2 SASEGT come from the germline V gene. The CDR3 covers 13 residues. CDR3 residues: CASSGQVNYGYTF. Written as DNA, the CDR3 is TGTGCCAGCAGCGGACAGGTTAACTATGGCTACACCTTC.

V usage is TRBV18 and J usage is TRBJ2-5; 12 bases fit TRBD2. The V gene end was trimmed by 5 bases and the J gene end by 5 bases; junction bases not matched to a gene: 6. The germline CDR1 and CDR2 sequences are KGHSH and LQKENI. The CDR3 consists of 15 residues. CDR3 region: CASSTGLAGFETQYF. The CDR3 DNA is TGTGCCAGCTCAACCGGACTAGCGGGATTTGAGACCCAGTACTTC. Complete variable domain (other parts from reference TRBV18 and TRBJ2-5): NAGVMQNPRHLVRRRGQEARLRCSPMKGHSHVYWYRQLPEEGLKFMVYLQKENIIDESGMPKERFSAEFPKEGPSILRIQQVVRGDSAAYFCASSTGLAGFETQYFGPGTRLLVL.

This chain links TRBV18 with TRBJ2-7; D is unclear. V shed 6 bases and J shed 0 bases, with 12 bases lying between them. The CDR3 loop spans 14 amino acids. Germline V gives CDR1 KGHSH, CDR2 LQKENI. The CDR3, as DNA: TGTGCCAGCTCCACCAAGAAGAGCTCCTACGAGCAGTACTTC. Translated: CASSTKKSSYEQYF.

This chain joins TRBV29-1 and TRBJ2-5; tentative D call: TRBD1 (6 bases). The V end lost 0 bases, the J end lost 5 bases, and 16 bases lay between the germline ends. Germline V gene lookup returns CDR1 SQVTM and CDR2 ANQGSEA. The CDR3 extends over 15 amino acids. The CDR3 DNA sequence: TGCAGCGTTGAAGATCGCCAGGGGATGGGGGAGACCCAGTACTTC. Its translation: CSVEDRQGMGETQYF.

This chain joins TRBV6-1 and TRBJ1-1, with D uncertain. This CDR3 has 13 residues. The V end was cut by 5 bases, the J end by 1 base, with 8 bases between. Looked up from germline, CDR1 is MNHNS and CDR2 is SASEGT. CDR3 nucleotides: TGTGCCAGCAGTTCGCTTAGGAACACTGAAGCTTTCTTT. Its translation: CASSSLRNTEAFF.

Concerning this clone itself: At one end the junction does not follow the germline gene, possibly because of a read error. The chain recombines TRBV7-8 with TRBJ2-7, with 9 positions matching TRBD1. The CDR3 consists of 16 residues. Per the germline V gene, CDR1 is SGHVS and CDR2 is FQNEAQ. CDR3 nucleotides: TGTGCCAGCAGCTCCTCCGGGACAGGGTACTCCAACGAGCAGTACTTC. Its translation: CASSSSGTGYSNEQYF.

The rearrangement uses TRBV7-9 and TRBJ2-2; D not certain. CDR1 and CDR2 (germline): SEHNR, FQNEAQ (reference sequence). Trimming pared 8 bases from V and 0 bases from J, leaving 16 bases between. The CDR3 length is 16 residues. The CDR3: CASGPRGLANTGELFF. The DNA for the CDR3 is TGTGCCAGCGGACCCAGAGGTCTAGCGAACACCGGGGAGCTGTTTTTT.